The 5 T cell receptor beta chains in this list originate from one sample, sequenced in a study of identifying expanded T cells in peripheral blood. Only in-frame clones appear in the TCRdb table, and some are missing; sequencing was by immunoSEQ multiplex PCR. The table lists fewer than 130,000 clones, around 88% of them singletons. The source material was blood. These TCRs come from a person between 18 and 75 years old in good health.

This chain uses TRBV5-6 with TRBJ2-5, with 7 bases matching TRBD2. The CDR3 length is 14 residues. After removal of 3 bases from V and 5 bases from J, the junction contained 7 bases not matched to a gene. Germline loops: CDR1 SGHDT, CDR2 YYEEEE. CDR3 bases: TGTGCCAGCAGCTCCACTAGCGAGAGGGAGACCCAGTACTTC. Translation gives CASSSTSERETQYF.

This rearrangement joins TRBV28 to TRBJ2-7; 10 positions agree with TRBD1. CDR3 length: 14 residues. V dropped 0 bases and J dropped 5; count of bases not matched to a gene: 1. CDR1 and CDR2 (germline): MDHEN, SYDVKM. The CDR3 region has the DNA TGTGCCAGCAGTTTATGGGGACAGGGGAACGAGCAGTACTTC. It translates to CASSLWGQGNEQYF.

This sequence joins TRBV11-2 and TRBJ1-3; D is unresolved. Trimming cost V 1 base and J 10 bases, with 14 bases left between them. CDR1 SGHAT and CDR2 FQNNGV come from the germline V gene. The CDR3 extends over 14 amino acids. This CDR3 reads CASSLGWAQRTIYF. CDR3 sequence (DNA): TGTGCCAGCAGCTTAGGTTGGGCCCAGCGGACCATATATTTT.

The CDR3 protein is CATSRREDTQYF. The CDR3 coding sequence is TGTGCCACCAGCAGAAGAGAAGATACGCAGTATTTT. The chain combines TRBV15 with TRBJ2-3; D uncertain. Germline values: CDR1 LNHNV, CDR2 YYDKDF (reference sequence). Deletions cut 2 bases from V and 5 bases from J, with 5 bases between. The CDR3 runs to 12 residues.

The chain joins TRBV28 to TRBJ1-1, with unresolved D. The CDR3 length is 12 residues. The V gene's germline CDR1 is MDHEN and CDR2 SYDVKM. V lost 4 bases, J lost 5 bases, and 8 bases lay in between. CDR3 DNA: TGTGCCAGCAGTTCCGGTTTGACTGAAGCTTTCTTT. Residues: CASSSGLTEAFF.